This T cell receptor beta chain stems from a study of CXCR3-negative and CXCR3-positive naive CD8 T cells. This CDR3 has 12 amino acids. Germline loops: CDR1 DFQATT, CDR2 SNEGSKA (reference sequence). With regard to this clonotype: Its antigen is unknown.

The study made its TRB cDNA libraries by 5' RACE, adding UMI labels. Reprocessing the 5' RACE reads, TCRdb reports a single entry for every CDR3 protein and omits DNA. Its table records 150,000 to 180,000 distinct CDR3 sequences. Regarding the study as a whole: It was found that naive subsets had comparable surface CD5, and TCR strength was inferred from TRB CDR3 properties. Diversity in memory CD8+ cells fell much lower than the comparably high levels seen in both naive subsets. Researchers report that CXCR3-positive naive cells carry more hydrophobic TRB CDR3s than CXCR3-negative naive cells. After cryopreservation, expression of CXCR3 was partially reduced, and most assays were run with fresh PBMCs.

The origin of this receptor is a human donor in good health. Some clones in this sample may be carry-over from other donors' samples. Sequencing was performed on naive CXCR3+ CD8+ T cells from blood. Subset: CD45RO-CCR7+CD27+CD95- naive CD8+ T cells expressing CXCR3 (TNR3+). This chain links TRBV20-1 with TRBJ2-7. CDR3 in amino acids: CSARLGFYEQYF.